One T cell receptor beta chain is described in this entry. Its antigen is undetermined. V gave up 0 bases and J gave up 0 bases, with 12 bases separating them. This CDR3 comprises 17 residues. The germline V gene encodes CDR1 SGHRS and CDR2 YFSETQ. PCR used 60 Vbeta primers and 13 Jbeta primers. Clones were sequenced by immunoSEQ multiplex PCR, and TCRdb holds only the in-frame ones, with some missing. The sample shows 150,000 or so clones, 80% of them seen only once. The source of the sample is a study of cytomegalovirus exposure and HLA in healthy donors. The study, taken as a whole, reports: Common viral pathogens seemed to be connected with several of the most significant clusters, according to a later analysis. Clonal expansion was found to be greater in HLA-associated TCR beta chains than in equally common others in a later analysis.

J is TRBJ2-2 and V is TRBV5-1; D gene unclear. The sample taken for sequencing was PBMCs. The receptor comes from a man aged 50-59 years in good health and CMV-seronegative. The DNA of the CDR3 is TGCGCCAGCAGCTTGGGCAGGTCACCCCCGAACACCGGGGAGCTGTTTTTT. Translated: CASSLGRSPPNTGELFF.